This T cell receptor (beta chain) was captured by sequencing in a study of blood T cell repertoires in COVID-19 (TCRdb year 2020). Regarding the complete study: Samples from collaborators originated in the United States, Italy and Spain and spanned both the acute and convalescent phases of COVID-19. The prospective study material was composed of cDNA or gDNA derived from T cells, B-cell-depleted T cells, or PBMCs. Deeply sampled blood TCRbeta repertoires from subjects exposed to, actively infected with, or recovered from COVID-19 were included in the dataset. The repertoires were made available in a free public database intended to serve as a resource for research on the immune response to SARS-CoV-2. Samples were obtained from the ongoing ImmuneRACE study (first 160 participants) and from about 1,300 subjects provided by 6 global collaborators. Nearly every sample came with metadata listing a de-identified subject ID, COVID-19 status, age in years and sex. Where HLA class I and class II types were available, the types were taken from metadata supplied by the sample provider, not from assay-based typing. The paper's findings and limits, for the study overall: Clinical and demographic metadata were provided uncurated, with the amount varying by source and participant.

TCRbeta CDR3 regions were amplified from genomic DNA using the immunoSEQ Assay, a bias-controlled multiplex PCR. The paper's data handling went like this. Nucleated cell counts per sample were estimated from amplification of reference gene primers within the assay. To quantify the absolute abundance of each unique TCRbeta CDR3 rearrangement, sequence reads were collapsed and filtered. For each sample, productive Simpson clonality was calculated by taking the square root of Simpson's diversity index across productive rearrangements. TCRdb carries this immuneACCESS record with in-frame sequences only. Its versions omit some clonotypes, under half of them owing to an unresolved V gene in the studies checked, with the rest unexplained. That table furnishes V, J and clone size, whereas the DNA furnished D and trimming. The sample has hundreds of thousands of clones on record, approximately 86% of them singletons. Jointly, the top ten make up about 2.5% of the sample.

This clone has just one count. Its binding antigen is unknown. Per-base qualities were not stored, and no clone one base away is much larger. Participants in the prospective study were aged about 18 to 100 years, lived in about two dozen United States geographic areas, and enrolled through a virtual design. In the prospective study, cohorts were assigned on the basis of participant-reported clinical history obtained from a screening survey and a study questionnaire. Each participant in the prospective study had whole blood, serum and a nasopharyngeal or oropharyngeal swab collected by mobile phlebotomists. Additional blood draws and questionnaires over an approximately two-month period could optionally be provided by prospective study participants. Blood samples from the prospective study were shipped frozen or at room temperature prior to DNA extraction. This TCR derives from a young woman with acute COVID-19. Specimen: PBMCs or T cells enriched from blood (not recorded which).

Here the CDR3 is given as CASSLTASGYTF. DNA sequence: TGCGCCAGCAGCCTGACAGCGAGTGGCTACACCTTC. The rearranged segments are TRBV5-1 and TRBJ1-2; a weak D assignment points to TRBD1 (5 bases agree). At the junction V is shortened by 4 bases and J by 7 bases, with 11 bases in between. From the cysteine through the phenylalanine, the CDR3 covers 12 amino acids. The sequence is cut down to CDR3 DNA, 36 bases in frame from base 1. From the germline V gene, CDR1 is SGHRS and CDR2 is YFSETQ. The full variable domain, with segments outside the CDR3 supplied by the reference TRBV5-1 and TRBJ1-2 proteins, appears as KAGVTQTPRYLIKTRGQQVTLSCSPISGHRSVSWYQQTPGQGLQFLFEYFSETQRNKGNFPGRFSGRQFSNSRSEMNVSTLELGDSALYLCASSLTASGYTFGSGTRLTVV.